Described below is a single T cell receptor (beta chain) sequence and its context. This sample is part of a study of blood T cell repertoires in COVID-19. Sequenced by immunoSEQ multiplex PCR; TCRdb stores in-frame clones only, minus some. The table lists a few hundred thousand clones, around 85% of them singletons. The CDR3 loop spans 13 amino acids. Trimming took 4 bases from V and 5 from J; bases not matched to a gene: 3. CDR1 and CDR2 from the germline V gene are SGHDT and YYEEEE. This sequence was found in a woman in her forties or fifties who had recovered from COVID-19. The sample comprised PBMCs or T cells enriched from blood (not recorded which). V is TRBV5-6 and J is TRBJ1-3, with TRBD1 matching 7 bases. The CDR3 DNA sequence: TGTGCCAGCAGCGACAGGGCCAGAAACACCATATATTTT. Amino acids: CASSDRARNTIYF.